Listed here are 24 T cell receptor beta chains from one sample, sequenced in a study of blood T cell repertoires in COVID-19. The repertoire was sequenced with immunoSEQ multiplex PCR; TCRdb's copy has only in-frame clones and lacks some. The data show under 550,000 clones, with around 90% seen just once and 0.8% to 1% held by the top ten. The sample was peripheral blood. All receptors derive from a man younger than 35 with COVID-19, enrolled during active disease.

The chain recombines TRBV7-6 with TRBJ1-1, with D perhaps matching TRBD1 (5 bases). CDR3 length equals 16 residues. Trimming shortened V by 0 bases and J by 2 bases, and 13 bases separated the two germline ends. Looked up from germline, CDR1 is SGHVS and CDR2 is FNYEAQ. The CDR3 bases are TGTGCCAGCAGCTTAGCACTTACAGGAGATAACACTGAAGCTTTCTTT. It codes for CASSLALTGDNTEAFF.

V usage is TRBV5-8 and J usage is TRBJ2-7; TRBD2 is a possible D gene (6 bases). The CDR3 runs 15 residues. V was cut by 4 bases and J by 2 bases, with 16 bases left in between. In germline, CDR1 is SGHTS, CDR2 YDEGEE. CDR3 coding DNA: TGTGCCAGCAGCCGGGGGTTGGACGGTGCCTACGAGCAGTACTTC. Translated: CASSRGLDGAYEQYF.

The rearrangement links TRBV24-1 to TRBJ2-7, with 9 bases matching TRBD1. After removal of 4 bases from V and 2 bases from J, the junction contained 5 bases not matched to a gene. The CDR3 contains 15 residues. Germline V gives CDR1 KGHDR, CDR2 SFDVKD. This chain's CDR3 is CATSDTGQGAYEQYF. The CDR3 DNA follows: TGTGCCACCAGTGACACGGGACAGGGAGCCTACGAGCAGTACTTC.

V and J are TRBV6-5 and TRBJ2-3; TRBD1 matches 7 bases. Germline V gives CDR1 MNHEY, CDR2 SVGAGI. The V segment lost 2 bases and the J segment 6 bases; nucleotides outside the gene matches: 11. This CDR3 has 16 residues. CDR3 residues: CASSYRLRGLGDTQYF. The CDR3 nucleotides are TGTGCCAGCAGTTACAGACTCAGGGGGTTAGGCGATACGCAGTATTTT.

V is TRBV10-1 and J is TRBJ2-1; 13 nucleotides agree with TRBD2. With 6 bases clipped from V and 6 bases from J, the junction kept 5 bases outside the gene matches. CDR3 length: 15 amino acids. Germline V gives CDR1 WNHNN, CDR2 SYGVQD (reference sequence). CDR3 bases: TGCGCCAGCAGCGCCGGGACTAGCGGGACCAATGAGCAGTTCTTC. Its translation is CASSAGTSGTNEQFF.

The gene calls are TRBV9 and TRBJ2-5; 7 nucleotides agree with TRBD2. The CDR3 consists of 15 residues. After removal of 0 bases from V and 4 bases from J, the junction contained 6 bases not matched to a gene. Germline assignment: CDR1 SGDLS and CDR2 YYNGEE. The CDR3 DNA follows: TGTGCCAGCAGCGTAGCTGGGAGGGTTCGAGAGACCCAGTACTTC. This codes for CASSVAGRVRETQYF.

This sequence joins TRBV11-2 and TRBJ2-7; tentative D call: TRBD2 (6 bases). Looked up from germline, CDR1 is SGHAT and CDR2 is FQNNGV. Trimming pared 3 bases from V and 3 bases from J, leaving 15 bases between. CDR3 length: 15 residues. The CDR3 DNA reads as TGTGCCAGCAGCTTGGTCCGGGACTCCTACTACGAGCAGTACTTC. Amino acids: CASSLVRDSYYEQYF.

The CDR3 is CASSLVDRFYRDTQYF. CDR3 DNA sequence: TGTGCCAGCAGCTTAGTGGACAGGTTCTATCGAGATACGCAGTATTTT. This rearrangement joins TRBV21-1 to TRBJ2-3; no DNA check was done on the table's D call, TRBD1. TRBV21-1 constitutes a pseudogene. The CDR3 has 16 amino acids.

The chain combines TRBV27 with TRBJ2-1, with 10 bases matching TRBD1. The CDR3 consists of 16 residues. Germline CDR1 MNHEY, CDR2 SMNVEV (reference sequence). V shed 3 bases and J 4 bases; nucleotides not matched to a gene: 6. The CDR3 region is CASSFLGTGAYNEQFF. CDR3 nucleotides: TGTGCCAGCAGTTTTCTGGGGACAGGGGCTTACAATGAGCAGTTCTTC.

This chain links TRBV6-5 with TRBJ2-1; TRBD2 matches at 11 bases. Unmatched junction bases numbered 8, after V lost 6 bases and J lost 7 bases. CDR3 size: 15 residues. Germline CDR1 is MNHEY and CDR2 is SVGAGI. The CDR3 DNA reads TGTGCCAGCAGACTTCTAGCGGGGGGTACGAATGAGCAGTTCTTC. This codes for CASRLLAGGTNEQFF.

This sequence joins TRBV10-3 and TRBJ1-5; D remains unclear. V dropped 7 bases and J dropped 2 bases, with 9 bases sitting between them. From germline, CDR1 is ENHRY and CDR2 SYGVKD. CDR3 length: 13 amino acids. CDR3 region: CAINGGGNQPQHF. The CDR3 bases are TGTGCCATCAATGGAGGAGGCAATCAGCCCCAGCATTTT.

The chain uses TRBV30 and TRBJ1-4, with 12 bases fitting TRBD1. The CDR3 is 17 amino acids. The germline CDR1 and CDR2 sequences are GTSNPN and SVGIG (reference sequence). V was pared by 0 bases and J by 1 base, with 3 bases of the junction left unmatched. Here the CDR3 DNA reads TGTGCCTGGAGTGTGGGGACAGGGGGCCTAACTAATGAAAAACTGTTTTTT. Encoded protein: CAWSVGTGGLTNEKLFF. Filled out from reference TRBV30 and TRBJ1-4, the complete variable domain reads SQTIHQWPATLVQPVGSPLSLECTVEGTSNPNLYWYRQAAGRGLQLLFYSVGIGQISSEVPQNLSASRPQDRQFILSSKKLLLSDSGFYLCAWSVGTGGLTNEKLFFGSGTQLSVL.

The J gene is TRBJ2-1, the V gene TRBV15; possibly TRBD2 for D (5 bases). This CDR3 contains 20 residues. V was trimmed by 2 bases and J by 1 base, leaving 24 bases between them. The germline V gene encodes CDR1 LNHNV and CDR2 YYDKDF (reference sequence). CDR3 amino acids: CATSRPPAGSPNPSYNEQFF. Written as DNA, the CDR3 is TGTGCCACCAGCAGACCTCCTGCGGGCAGCCCGAACCCTTCCTACAATGAGCAGTTCTTC.

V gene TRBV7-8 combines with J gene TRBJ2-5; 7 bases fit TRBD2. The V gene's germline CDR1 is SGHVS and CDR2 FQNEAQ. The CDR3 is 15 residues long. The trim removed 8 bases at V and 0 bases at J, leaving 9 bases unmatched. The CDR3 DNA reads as TGTGCCAGCCGCTGGGGGGAGGGGAACCAAGAGACCCAGTACTTC. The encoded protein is CASRWGEGNQETQYF.

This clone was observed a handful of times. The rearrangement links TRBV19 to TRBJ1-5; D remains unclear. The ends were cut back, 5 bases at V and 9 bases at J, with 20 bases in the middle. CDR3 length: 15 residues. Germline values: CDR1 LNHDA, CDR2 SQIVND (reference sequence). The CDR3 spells CASSPSVTNLWPQHF. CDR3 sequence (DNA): TGTGCCAGTAGTCCTTCGGTAACCAACCTATGGCCCCAGCATTTT.

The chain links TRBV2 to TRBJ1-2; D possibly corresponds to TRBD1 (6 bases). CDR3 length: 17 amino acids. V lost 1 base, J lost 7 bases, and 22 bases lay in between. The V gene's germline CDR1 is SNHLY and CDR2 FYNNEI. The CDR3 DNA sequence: TGTGCCAGCAGTGAAGGAGGGACAATTCCGGGCATAGGTGGCTACACCTTC. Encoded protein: CASSEGGTIPGIGGYTF.

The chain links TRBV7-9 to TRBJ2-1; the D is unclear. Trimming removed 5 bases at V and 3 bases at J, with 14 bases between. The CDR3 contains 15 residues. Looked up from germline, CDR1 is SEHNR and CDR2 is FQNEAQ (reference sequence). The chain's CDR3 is CASSPYGQRYNEQFF. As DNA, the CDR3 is TGTGCCAGCAGCCCCTATGGCCAGCGCTACAATGAGCAGTTCTTC.

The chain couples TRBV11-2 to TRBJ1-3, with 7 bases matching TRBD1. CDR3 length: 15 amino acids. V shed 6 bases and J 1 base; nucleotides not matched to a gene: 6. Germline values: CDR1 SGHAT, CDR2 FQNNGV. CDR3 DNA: TGTGCCAGCAGACAACAGGGGTGGTCTGGAAACACCATATATTTT. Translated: CASRQQGWSGNTIYF.

CDR3 in amino acids: CASSQLGLTTGELFF. The DNA of the CDR3 is TGCGCCAGCAGCCAACTGGGACTGACCACCGGGGAGCTGTTTTTT. This sequence joins TRBV4-1 and TRBJ2-2; a possible D gene is TRBD2 (6 bases). Germline lookup yields CDR1 MGHRA and CDR2 YSYEKL. Trimming pared 2 bases from V and 4 bases from J, leaving 11 bases between. The CDR3 is 15 amino acids.

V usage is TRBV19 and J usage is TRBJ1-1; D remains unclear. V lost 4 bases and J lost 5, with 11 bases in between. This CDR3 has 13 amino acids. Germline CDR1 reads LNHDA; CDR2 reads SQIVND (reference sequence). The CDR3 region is CASSTLKETEAFF. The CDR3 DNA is TGTGCCAGTAGTACCCTCAAGGAGACTGAAGCTTTCTTT.

CDR3 amino acids: CSVEDLRSNTEAFF. As DNA, the CDR3 is TGCAGCGTTGAAGATTTGCGGTCGAACACTGAAGCTTTCTTT. The chain has TRBV29-1 and TRBJ1-1, with unresolved D. CDR1 and CDR2 from the germline V gene are SQVTM and ANQGSEA. The V end was cut by 0 bases, the J end by 1 base, with 9 bases between. The CDR3 runs to 14 residues.

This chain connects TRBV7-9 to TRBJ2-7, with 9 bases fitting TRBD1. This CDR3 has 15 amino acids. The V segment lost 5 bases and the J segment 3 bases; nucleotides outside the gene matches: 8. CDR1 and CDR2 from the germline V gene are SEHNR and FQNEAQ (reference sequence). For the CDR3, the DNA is TGTGCCAGCAGCCCTGGGACAGGGAAGGGCTACGAGCAGTACTTC. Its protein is CASSPGTGKGYEQYF. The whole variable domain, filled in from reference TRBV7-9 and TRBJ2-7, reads DTGVSQNPRHKITKRGQNVTFRCDPISEHNRLYWYRQTLGQGPEFLTYFQNEAQLEKSRLLSDRFSAERPKGSFSTLEIQRTEQGDSAMYLCASSPGTGKGYEQYFGPGTRLTVT.

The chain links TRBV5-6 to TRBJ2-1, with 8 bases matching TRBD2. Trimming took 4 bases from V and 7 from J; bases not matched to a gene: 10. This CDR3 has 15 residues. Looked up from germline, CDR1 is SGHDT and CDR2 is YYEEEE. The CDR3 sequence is CASSPTSGISNEQFF. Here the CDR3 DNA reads TGTGCCAGCAGCCCAACTAGCGGTATTAGTAATGAGCAGTTCTTC.

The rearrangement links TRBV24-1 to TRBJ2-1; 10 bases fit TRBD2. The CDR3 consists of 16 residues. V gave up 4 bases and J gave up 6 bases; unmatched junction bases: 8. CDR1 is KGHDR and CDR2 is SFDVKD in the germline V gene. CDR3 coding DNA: TGTGCCACCAGTGACTCCATCGGACTAGCGGCCAATGAGCAGTTCTTC. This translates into CATSDSIGLAANEQFF.